This TCR beta chain was documented in a study of cytomegalovirus exposure and HLA in healthy donors. Study context: In terms of ancestry, the Caucasian-associated cluster contained 75% to 90% of the roughly 400 genotyped donors.

Study-wide results and caveats: Indistinguishable V segments, including TRBV6-2 and TRBV6-3, were excluded.

This clone has just a few counts. Its specificity is unknown. PCR employed 60 Vbeta and 13 Jbeta primers. Data came from immunoSEQ multiplex PCR; TCRdb stores just in-frame clones and leaves some out. In the table there are around 200,000 clones, around 80% of which are singletons. V was clipped by 7 bases and J by 7 bases, with 19 bases between them. CDR1 MNHNS and CDR2 SASEGT come from the germline V gene. The CDR3 extends over 15 amino acids. The V call is TRBV6-1, the J call TRBJ1-4, with D unresolved. This sequence was found in a woman aged 55-70 years in good health and CMV-seropositive. The sequenced sample consisted of PBMCs. CDR3 coding DNA: TGTGCCAGCACCCTGGACCCGAACAGCGGTGAAAAACTGTTTTTT. It translates to CASTLDPNSGEKLFF.